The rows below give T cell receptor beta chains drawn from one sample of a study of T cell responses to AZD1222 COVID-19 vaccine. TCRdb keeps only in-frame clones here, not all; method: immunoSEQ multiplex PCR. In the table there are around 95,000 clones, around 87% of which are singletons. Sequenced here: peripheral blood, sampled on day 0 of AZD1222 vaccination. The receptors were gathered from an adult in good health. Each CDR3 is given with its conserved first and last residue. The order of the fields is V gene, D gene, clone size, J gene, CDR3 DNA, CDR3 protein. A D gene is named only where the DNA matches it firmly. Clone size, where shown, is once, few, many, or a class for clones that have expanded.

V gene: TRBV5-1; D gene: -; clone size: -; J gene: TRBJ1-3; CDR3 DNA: TGCGCCAGCAGCTTGGGACACAATACCGATGGAAACACCATATATTTT; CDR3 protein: CASSLGHNTDGNTIYF
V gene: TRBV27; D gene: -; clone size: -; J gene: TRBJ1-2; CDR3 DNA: TGTGCCAGCAGTCAGAGCAGGGGAGGGGGAGGCTATGGCTACACCTTC; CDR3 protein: CASSQSRGGGGYGYTF
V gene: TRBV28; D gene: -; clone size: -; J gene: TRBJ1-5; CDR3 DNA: TGTGCCAGCAGTTTGAGAAATCAGCCCCAGCATTTT; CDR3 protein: CASSLRNQPQHF
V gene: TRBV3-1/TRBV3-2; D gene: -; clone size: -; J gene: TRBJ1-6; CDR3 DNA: TGTGCCAGCAGCCAGCGGGGGAATTCACCCCTCCACTTT; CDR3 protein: CASSQRGNSPLHF
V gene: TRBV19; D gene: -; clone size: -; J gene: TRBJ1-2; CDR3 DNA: TGTGCCAGTAGTACCGGCGGGGATAACTATGGCTACACCTTC; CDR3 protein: CASSTGGDNYGYTF
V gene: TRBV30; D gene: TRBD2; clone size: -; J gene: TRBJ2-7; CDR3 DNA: TGTGCCTGGAGTGCGGGGACTACTTTCGGAGAGCAGTACTTC; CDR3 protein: CAWSAGTTFGEQYF
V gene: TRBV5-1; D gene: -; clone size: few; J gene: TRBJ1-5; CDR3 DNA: TGCGCCAGCAGCCTCGGGAGGAACAATCAGCCCCAGCATTTT; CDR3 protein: CASSLGRNNQPQHF
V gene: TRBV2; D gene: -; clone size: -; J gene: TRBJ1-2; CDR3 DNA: TGTGCCAGCAGTGACAACCGGGGCTACACCTTC; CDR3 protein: CASSDNRGYTF
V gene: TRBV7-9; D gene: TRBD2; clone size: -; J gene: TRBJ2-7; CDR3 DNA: TGTGCCAGCAGTCGCGGACTAGCGAACTCCTACGAGCAGTACTTC; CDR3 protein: CASSRGLANSYEQYF
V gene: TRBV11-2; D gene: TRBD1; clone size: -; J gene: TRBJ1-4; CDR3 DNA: TGTGCCAGCAGCTTGGGACAGCATGAAAAACTGTTTTTT; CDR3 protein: CASSLGQHEKLFF
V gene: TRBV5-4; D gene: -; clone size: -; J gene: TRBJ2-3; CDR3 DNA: TGTGCCAGCAGCTTGGCCGGCAGGGCCACAGATACGCAGTATTTT; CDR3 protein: CASSLAGRATDTQYF
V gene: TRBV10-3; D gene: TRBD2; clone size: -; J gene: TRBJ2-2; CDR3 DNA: TGTGCCATCAGTACTTTAGCGGGGGCTCCGACCACCGGGGAGCTGTTTTTT; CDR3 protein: CAISTLAGAPTTGELFF
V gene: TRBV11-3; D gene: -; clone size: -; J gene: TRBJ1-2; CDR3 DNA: TGTGCCAGCAGCCGGGGACACCGTTTGGGCTACACCTTC; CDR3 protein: CASSRGHRLGYTF
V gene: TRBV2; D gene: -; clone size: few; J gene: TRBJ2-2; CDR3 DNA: TGTGCCAGCAGTGAAGCCCGGCGCACCGGGGAGCTGTTTTTT; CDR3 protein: CASSEARRTGELFF
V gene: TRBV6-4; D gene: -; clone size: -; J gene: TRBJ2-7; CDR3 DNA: TGTGCCAGCAGTGAGAGTTCCTCGGAGGAGCAGTACTTC; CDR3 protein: CASSESSSEEQYF
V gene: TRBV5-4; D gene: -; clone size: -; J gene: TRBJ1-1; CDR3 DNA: TGTGCCAGCAGCGCTGGACTTATGAACACTGAAGCTTTCTTT; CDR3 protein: CASSAGLMNTEAFF
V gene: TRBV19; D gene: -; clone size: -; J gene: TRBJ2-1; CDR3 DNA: TGTGCCAGTAGTATATGGAGGGACAATGAGCAGTTCTTC; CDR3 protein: CASSIWRDNEQFF
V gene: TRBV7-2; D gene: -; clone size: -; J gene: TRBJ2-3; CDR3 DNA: TGTGCCAGCAGCTTAGAGGGCACAGATACGCAGTATTTT; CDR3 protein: CASSLEGTDTQYF
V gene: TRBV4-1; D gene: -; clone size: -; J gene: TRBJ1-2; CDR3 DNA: TGCGCCAGCAGCCAAGGCAGGTCCTATGGCTACACCTTC; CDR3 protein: CASSQGRSYGYTF
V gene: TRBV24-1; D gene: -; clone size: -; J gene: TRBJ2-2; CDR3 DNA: TGTGCCACCAGTGATCCCCTCTCCTTCCCCGGGGAGCTGTTTTTT; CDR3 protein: CATSDPLSFPGELFF
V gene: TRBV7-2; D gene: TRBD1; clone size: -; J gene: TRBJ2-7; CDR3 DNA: TGTGCCAGCAGCTTTGGGGACAGACCCTACGAGCAGTACTTC; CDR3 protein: CASSFGDRPYEQYF
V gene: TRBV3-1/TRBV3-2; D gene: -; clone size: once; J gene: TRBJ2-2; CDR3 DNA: TGTGCCAGCAGCCTCCGAACCGGGGAGCTGTTTTTT; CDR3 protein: CASSLRTGELFF
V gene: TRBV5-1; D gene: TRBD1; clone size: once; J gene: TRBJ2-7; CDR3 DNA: TGCGCCAGCAGCTTGGGGGGGACAGGCGCGCTCGAGCAGTACTTC; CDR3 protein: CASSLGGTGALEQYF
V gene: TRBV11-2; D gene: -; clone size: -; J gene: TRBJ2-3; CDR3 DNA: TGTGCCAGCAGCTTAGAACTACAGCTCGCGCAGTATTTT; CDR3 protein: CASSLELQLAQYF
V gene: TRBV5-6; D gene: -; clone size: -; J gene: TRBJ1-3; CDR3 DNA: TGTGCCAGCAGTGAACCCTCGGCTGGAAACACCATATATTTT; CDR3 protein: CASSEPSAGNTIYF
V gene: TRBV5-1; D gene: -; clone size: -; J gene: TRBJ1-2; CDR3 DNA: TGCGCCAGCAGCTTGGTAGGGACTGGCTACACCTTC; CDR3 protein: CASSLVGTGYTF
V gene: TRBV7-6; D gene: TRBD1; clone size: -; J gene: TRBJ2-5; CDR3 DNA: TGTGCCAGCAGCCTAATAACCACAGGGGGTCACACACGGGGTTTTAAAGAGACCCAGTACTTC; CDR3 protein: CASSLITTGGHTRGFKETQYF
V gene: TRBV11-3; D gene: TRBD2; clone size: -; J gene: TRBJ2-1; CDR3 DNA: TGTGCCAGCAGCTTAGCAGGACTAGTGAATGAGCAGTTCTTC; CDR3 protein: CASSLAGLVNEQFF
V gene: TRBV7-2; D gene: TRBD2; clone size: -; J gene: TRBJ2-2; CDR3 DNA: TGTGCCAGCAGCCAATTTCCGAGCGGGATGAGGGGGGAGCTGTTTTTT; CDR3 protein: CASSQFPSGMRGELFF
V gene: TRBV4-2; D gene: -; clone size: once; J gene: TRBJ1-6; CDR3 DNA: TGTGCCAGCAGCCAAGACTTTGACCGCGATAATTCACCCCTCCACTTT; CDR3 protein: CASSQDFDRDNSPLHF
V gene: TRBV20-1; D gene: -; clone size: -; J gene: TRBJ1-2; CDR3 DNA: TGCAGTGCTAGAGCTAGATGGGGCTACACCTTC; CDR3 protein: CSARARWGYTF
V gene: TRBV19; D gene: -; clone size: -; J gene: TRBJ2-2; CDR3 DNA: TGTGCCACCCTGTATACGGGGACTGCTAACACCGGGGAGCTGTTTTTT; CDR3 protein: CATLYTGTANTGELFF
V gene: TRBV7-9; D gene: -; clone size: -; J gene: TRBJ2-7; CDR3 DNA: TGTGCCAGCACCACTGGGGCGGGGCGAGCCCACGAGCAGTACTTC; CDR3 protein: CASTTGAGRAHEQYF
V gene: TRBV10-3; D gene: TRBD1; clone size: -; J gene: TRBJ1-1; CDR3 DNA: TGTGCCATCAGTGAGCGGGGACAGGGCACTGAAGCTTTCTTT; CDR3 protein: CAISERGQGTEAFF
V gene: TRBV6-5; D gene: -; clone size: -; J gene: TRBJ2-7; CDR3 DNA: TGTGCCAGCAGTTACGGGTGGGACTACGAGCAGTACTTC; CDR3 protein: CASSYGWDYEQYF
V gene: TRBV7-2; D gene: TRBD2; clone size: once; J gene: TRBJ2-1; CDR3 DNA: TGTGCCACCCTCCATCAACCGGGACTAAATGAGCAGTTCTTC; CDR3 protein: CATLHQPGLNEQFF
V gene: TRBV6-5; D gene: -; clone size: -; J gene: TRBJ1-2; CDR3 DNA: TGTGCCAGCAGTTACTCTCTAGCTGGGGGCTATGGCTACACCTTC; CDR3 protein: CASSYSLAGGYGYTF
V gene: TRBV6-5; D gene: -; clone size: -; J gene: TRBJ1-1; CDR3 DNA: TGTGCCAGCAGTCGACCCTTGGGGGACACTGAAGCTTTCTTT; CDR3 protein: CASSRPLGDTEAFF
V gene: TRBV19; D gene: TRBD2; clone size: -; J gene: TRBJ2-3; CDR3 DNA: TGTGCCAGTAGCCGGGAGGCAACAGATACGCAGTATTTT; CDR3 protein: CASSREATDTQYF
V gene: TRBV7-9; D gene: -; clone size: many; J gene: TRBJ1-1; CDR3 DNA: TGTGCCAGCAGTCCACCGACTTTTAACACTGAAGCTTTCTTT; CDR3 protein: CASSPPTFNTEAFF
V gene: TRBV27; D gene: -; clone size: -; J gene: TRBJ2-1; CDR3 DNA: TGTGCCAGCAGTTTAGCCACCGGGGCCCCTTACAATGAGCAGTTCTTC; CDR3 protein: CASSLATGAPYNEQFF
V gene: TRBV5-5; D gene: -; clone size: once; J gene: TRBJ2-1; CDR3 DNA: TGTGCCAGCAGCTCTATCTTTCCTGGGGGACCCGAGCAGTTCTTC; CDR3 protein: CASSSIFPGGPEQFF
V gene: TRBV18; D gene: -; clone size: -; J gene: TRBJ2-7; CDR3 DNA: TGTGCCAGCTCACCAATCGGAGGAGAGCAGTACTTC; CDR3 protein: CASSPIGGEQYF
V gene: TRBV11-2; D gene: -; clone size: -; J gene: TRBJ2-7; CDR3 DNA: TGTGCCAGCAGCTTAGAGGACCTGGGACGGACTGGCCCCTACGAGCAGTACTTC; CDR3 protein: CASSLEDLGRTGPYEQYF